At least ten counts were recorded for the clone carrying this TCR beta chain. The data stem from a study of response to subunit inactivated influenza vaccine. MiXCR, applied by TCRdb to the RT-PCR reads, yields one record per CDR3 protein. The sample includes hundreds of thousands of distinct CDR3 sequences, around 10% seen only once; the top ten take approximately 11%. The V gene lost 3 bases and the J gene lost 1 base, with 25 bases spanning the gap. The CDR3 is made up of 18 amino acids. Per the germline V gene, CDR1 is DFQATT and CDR2 is SNEGSKA (reference sequence). The sample was also reused in another study, on T cells expressing NK-cell markers. That paper notes: cDNA encoding TCR beta was synthesized via 5'RACE template switching incorporating UMIs. The eight sequenced donors comprised seven who were HCMV-seropositive and one who was seronegative.

The J gene is TRBJ2-7, the V gene TRBV20-1, with TRBD2 as a possible D gene (8 bases). The receptor's source is a man aged 50 to 59 who received an inactivated influenza vaccine. This specimen consisted of PBMCs from blood, obtained on the day of vaccination. DNA of the CDR3: TGCAGTGCTAGTATGCCGGGAGGGGGCTGGGGACCGTCCTACGAGCAGTACTTC. Protein product: CSASMPGGGWGPSYEQYF.